One sample yielded the 31 T cell receptor beta chains listed below, sequenced in a study of tumour-infiltrating T cells in Burkitt lymphoma. The table came from immunoSEQ multiplex PCR; TCRdb's copy has only in-frame clones and leaves some out. The repertoire holds roughly 3,900 clones, with 11% to 15% as singletons. The sample comprised tumor tissue. These TCRs come from a human donor with Burkitt lymphoma.

In this sample, this clone turned up a few times. The gene calls are TRBV29-1 and TRBJ1-1, with D tentatively TRBD1 (5 bases). Germline loops: CDR1 SQVTM, CDR2 ANQGSEA. The V and J ends lost 5 bases and 4 bases respectively, with 17 bases between them. There are 14 residues in the CDR3. The CDR3 region is CSVSPKVGGTEAFF. The DNA for the CDR3 is TGCAGCGTTAGTCCCAAGGTCGGGGGCACTGAAGCTTTCTTT.

This clone was detected a few times. This chain uses TRBV19 with TRBJ2-5, with 10 nucleotides matching TRBD2. CDR3 size: 16 residues. Unmatched junction bases numbered 9, after V lost 3 bases and J lost 5 bases. Germline V gene lookup returns CDR1 LNHDA and CDR2 SQIVND (reference sequence). The CDR3 DNA sequence: TGTGCCAGTAGTATCCGAGCGGGGGGGCCTGTGGAGACCCAGTACTTC. Its translation is CASSIRAGGPVETQYF.

This clone was recorded a few times. This chain joins TRBV4-1 and TRBJ1-5; D unresolved. The V end lost 2 bases, the J end lost 3 bases, and 11 bases lay between the germline ends. Looked up from germline, CDR1 is MGHRA and CDR2 is YSYEKL. There are 15 residues in the CDR3. The CDR3 loop reads CASSQSLGINQPQHF. CDR3 nucleotides: TGCGCCAGCAGCCAATCATTGGGCATCAATCAGCCCCAGCATTTT.

The chain uses TRBV28 and TRBJ2-3, with D perhaps assigned TRBD1 or TRBD2 (5 bases each). This CDR3 spans 17 amino acids. V was clipped by 5 bases and J by 1 base, with 19 bases between them. Germline V gene sequence: CDR1 MDHEN, CDR2 SYDVKM. The CDR3 DNA sequence: TGTGCCAGCAGTGCTATCTGGGGGAACTGCCGCACAGATACGCAGTATTTT. Protein product: CASSAIWGNCRTDTQYF.

The chain employs TRBV28 and TRBJ1-1, with D uncertain. Trimming took off 8 bases at V and 0 bases at J, with 13 bases between the two ends. The CDR3 totals 14 residues. Germline V gives CDR1 MDHEN, CDR2 SYDVKM. CDR3 nucleotides: TGTGCCAGCTACGGAGCTCCCATGAACACTGAAGCTTTCTTT. Translated: CASYGAPMNTEAFF.

This clone has only a few counts. V is TRBV28 and J is TRBJ2-3, with 11 bases matching TRBD1. This CDR3 has 14 amino acids. CDR1 and CDR2 from the germline V gene are MDHEN and SYDVKM. V lost 4 bases, J lost 7 bases, and 4 bases stayed unmatched. CDR3 sequence (DNA): TGTGCCAGCAGTTGGGACAGGGGGATGAATACGCAGTATTTT. Its translation: CASSWDRGMNTQYF.

This clone has a handful of counts. CDR3 nucleotides: TGTGCCAGCAGTAGCGGGGGGGCTGGGGAGACCCAGTACTTC. Translation gives CASSSGGAGETQYF. The rearrangement links TRBV9 to TRBJ2-5; 11 bases map to TRBD2. The CDR3 has 14 residues. Germline lookup yields CDR1 SGDLS and CDR2 YYNGEE. Trimming cost V 5 bases and J 5 bases; bases outside gene matches: 5. Based on the CDR3 plus reference TRBV9 and TRBJ2-5, the full variable domain is DSGVTQTPKHLITATGQRVTLRCSPRSGDLSVYWYQQSLDQGLQFLIQYYNGEERAKGNILERFSAQQFPDLHSELNLSSLELGDSALYFCASSSGGAGETQYFGPGTRLLVL.

The rearrangement joins TRBV2 to TRBJ2-7, with a possible D match to TRBD2 (5 bases). The CDR3 has 12 amino acids. The germline V and J ends were trimmed by 6 bases and 0 bases, with 6 bases remaining between them. CDR1 and CDR2 (germline): SNHLY, FYNNEI. The CDR3 DNA sequence: TGTGCCAGCAGCGGACTCTCCTACGAGCAGTACTTC. Translation: CASSGLSYEQYF.

To note about this clone: This CDR3 is also generated by other DNA sequences in the sample. This chain joins TRBV10-3 and TRBJ1-4, with a weak D call TRBD1 (5 bases). There are 15 residues in the CDR3. V was clipped by 2 bases and J by 7 bases, with 14 bases between them. Germline V gene lookup returns CDR1 ENHRY and CDR2 SYGVKD. Written as DNA, the CDR3 is TGTGCCATCAGTGAGAGCACAGGTGGGAGTGAAAAACTGTTTTTT. Translating it yields CAISESTGGSEKLFF.

With regard to this clone: A much larger clone lies one base from this, so it may be a read error. Other DNA sequences of this sample code for an identical CDR3. This chain joins TRBV7-8 and TRBJ2-7, with 13 bases fitting TRBD2. Germline lookup yields CDR1 SGHVS and CDR2 FQNEAQ. Trimming took 9 bases from V and 9 from J; bases not matched to a gene: 11. This CDR3 has 14 amino acids. The CDR3 DNA follows: TGTGCCAGTAGCCCTTCCGGACTAGCGGGGGTGCAGTACTTC. Protein product: CASSPSGLAGVQYF.

This clone has a handful of counts. The gene calls are TRBV29-1 and TRBJ1-1; D unclear. V was pared by 0 bases and J by 10 bases, with 15 bases between. Germline CDR1 is SQVTM and CDR2 is ANQGSEA. The CDR3 covers 13 residues. The CDR3: CSVEDQVSPSAFF. As DNA, the CDR3 is TGCAGCGTTGAAGATCAGGTTAGTCCGTCAGCTTTCTTT.

J is TRBJ2-3 and V is TRBV30, with D possibly being TRBD2 (5 bases). Trimming took 2 bases from V and 5 from J, leaving 8 bases between them. The CDR3 covers 12 residues. Germline CDR1 and CDR2: GTSNPN and SVGIG (reference sequence). Here the CDR3 DNA reads TGTGCCTGGAGTTCACGGGGAGATACGCAGTATTTT. Translated: CAWSSRGDTQYF.

This clone was seen a few times. Other DNA sequences in this specimen translate into the identical CDR3. Here the CDR3 reads CASSLTRGPQHF. The DNA of the CDR3 is TGTGCCAGCAGTTTAACCAGGGGGCCCCAGCATTTT. V and J are TRBV7-8 and TRBJ1-5; tentatively, D is TRBD1 (6 bases). The CDR3 runs to 12 residues. V lost 6 bases and J lost 9, with 12 bases in between. CDR1 and CDR2 from the germline V gene are SGHVS and FQNEAQ.

This clone was recorded a few times. V is TRBV7-9 and J is TRBJ2-1; 11 nucleotides match TRBD2. In germline, CDR1 is SEHNR, CDR2 FQNEAQ (reference sequence). Trimming took 5 bases from V and 7 from J; bases not matched to a gene: 7. CDR3 length: 15 amino acids. The DNA for the CDR3 is TGTGCCAGCAGCGTACTAGCGGGAGCGTGGAATGAGCAGTTCTTC. Its protein is CASSVLAGAWNEQFF.

The CDR3 loop is CAWIPQAFF. The CDR3, as DNA: TGTGCCTGGATCCCGCAAGCTTTCTTT. The chain joins TRBV30 to TRBJ1-1; no firm D call. Deletions cut 4 bases from V and 9 bases from J, with 6 bases between. Germline values: CDR1 GTSNPN, CDR2 SVGIG (reference sequence). This CDR3 has 9 residues.

Only a few counts were recorded for this clone. The chain couples TRBV19 to TRBJ1-4; 9 bases fit TRBD1. The trim removed 4 bases at V and 4 bases at J, leaving 4 bases unmatched. This CDR3 contains 15 residues. Germline CDR1 LNHDA, CDR2 SQIVND (reference sequence). The CDR3, as DNA: TGTGCCAGTAGTACTATGGACAGGGGTAATGAAAAACTGTTTTTT. Its translation: CASSTMDRGNEKLFF.

The table lists this clone with a few counts. The chain uses TRBV19 and TRBJ2-7; tentatively, D is TRBD1 or TRBD2 (5 bases each). The germline V and J ends were trimmed by 2 bases and 3 bases, with 14 bases remaining between them. Germline lookup yields CDR1 LNHDA and CDR2 SQIVND (reference sequence). CDR3 length: 15 residues. CDR3 sequence reads: CASSIYPGTDYEQYF. The DNA for the CDR3 is TGTGCCAGTAGTATATACCCGGGGACGGACTACGAGCAGTACTTC.

The V gene is TRBV4-2, the J gene TRBJ1-1; tentatively, D is TRBD1 (6 bases). V was clipped by 7 bases and J by 1 base, with 16 bases between them. The CDR3 is 15 residues long. Germline CDR1 LGHNA, CDR2 YNFKEQ. As DNA, the CDR3 is TGTGCCAGCACCCTGAGGACAGCCGAGAACACTGAAGCTTTCTTT. It translates to CASTLRTAENTEAFF.

This chain links TRBV30 with TRBJ2-1; D uncertain. Germline V gene sequence: CDR1 GTSNPN, CDR2 SVGIG (reference sequence). Between the trimmed V and J ends, which lost 0 bases and 3 bases, there was a span of 3 bases. The CDR3 runs to 12 residues. In DNA form, the CDR3 reads TGTGCCTGGAGTGTACTCTACAATGAGCAGTTCTTC. It yields the protein CAWSVLYNEQFF.

The chain carries TRBV28 and TRBJ1-5; D is undetermined. The CDR3 extends over 15 amino acids. Germline V gene sequence: CDR1 MDHEN, CDR2 SYDVKM. Trimming took 7 bases from V and 0 from J, leaving 13 bases between them. The DNA for the CDR3 is TGTGCCAGCACAGCCTGGTCGGTTAGCAATCAGCCCCAGCATTTT. It yields the protein CASTAWSVSNQPQHF.

This clone was observed a few times. The V and J genes are TRBV29-1 and TRBJ1-5; TRBD1 matches at 7 bases. CDR1 and CDR2 (germline): SQVTM, ANQGSEA. The CDR3 runs 13 residues. With 4 bases clipped from V and 4 bases from J, the junction kept 4 bases outside the gene matches. The CDR3 coding sequence is TGCAGCGTTGGAGACAGGGAGAATCAGCCCCAGCATTTT. Translation gives CSVGDRENQPQHF.

This clone was detected a few times. V usage is TRBV2 and J usage is TRBJ2-7, with unresolved D. The CDR3 totals 11 residues. The germline V gene has CDR1 SNHLY and CDR2 FYNNEI. V was cut by 3 bases and J by 6 bases, with 6 bases left in between. The CDR3 here is CASSDKTEQYF. The CDR3 bases are TGTGCCAGCAGTGATAAAACCGAGCAGTACTTC. Filled out from reference TRBV2 and TRBJ2-7, the complete variable domain reads EPEVTQTPSHQVTQMGQEVILRCVPISNHLYFYWYRQILGQKVEFLVSFYNNEISEKSEIFDDQFSVERPDGSNFTLKIRSTKLEDSAMYFCASSDKTEQYFGPGTRLTVT.

This clone occurred a few times. The rearrangement joins TRBV27 to TRBJ2-2; the D gene is possibly TRBD1 (6 bases). The CDR3 is 16 amino acids. Trimming removed 6 bases at V and 2 bases at J, with 16 bases between. CDR1 MNHEY and CDR2 SMNVEV come from the germline V gene (reference sequence). The CDR3 bases are TGTGCCAGCAGCCCCCGCAGGGGTCTAAACACCGGGGAGCTGTTTTTT. Translation: CASSPRRGLNTGELFF.

V is TRBV14 and J is TRBJ2-7, with TRBD2 matching 8 bases. CDR3 size: 16 residues. V shed 0 bases, J shed 2 bases, and the junction held 6 bases outside the gene matches. Germline V gene data show CDR1 as SGHDN and CDR2 as FVKESK. The CDR3 bases are TGTGCCAGCAGCCAAGACGGGGGGGCCCCCGCCTACGAGCAGTACTTC. It encodes CASSQDGGAPAYEQYF.

This clone was observed a handful of times. Compared with germline, one end of the junction differs, possibly owing to a read error. At the DNA level, this CDR3 is encoded by other sequences in the same sample as well. The rearrangement uses TRBV4-1 and TRBJ1-2, with 7 bases aligning to TRBD1. Germline-derived CDR1 and CDR2 are MGHRA and YSYEKL. The CDR3 is made up of 13 amino acids. The CDR3 DNA reads as TGCGCCAGCAGCCTGGGACAGAGCTATGGCTACACTTTC. It translates to CASSLGQSYGYTF.

The chain employs TRBV15 and TRBJ2-7; possible D gene TRBD1, 6 bases. CDR1 is LNHNV, CDR2 YYDKDF, per germline (reference sequence). The CDR3 has 14 residues. V gave up 1 base and J gave up 3 bases, with 10 bases separating them. For the CDR3, the DNA is TGTGCCACCAGCAGAGCCGGACAGAACTACGAGCAGTACTTC. The encoded protein is CATSRAGQNYEQYF.

The V call is TRBV5-1, the J call TRBJ2-3, with 10 positions matching TRBD2. J gave up 0 bases and V 4 bases, and 5 bases lay outside the gene matches. This CDR3 is 16 amino acids long. Per the germline V gene, CDR1 is SGHRS and CDR2 is YFSETQ. The CDR3 bases are TGCGCCAGCAGCCTGACTAGCGGGTTTAGCACAGATACGCAGTATTTT. Protein: CASSLTSGFSTDTQYF. The full variable domain, in which reference TRBV5-1 and TRBJ2-3 provide the parts outside the CDR3, is KAGVTQTPRYLIKTRGQQVTLSCSPISGHRSVSWYQQTPGQGLQFLFEYFSETQRNKGNFPGRFSGRQFSNSRSEMNVSTLELGDSALYLCASSLTSGFSTDTQYFGPGTRLTVL.

With respect to this clone: Germline and junction disagree at one end, which may indicate a read error. The genes are TRBV19 and TRBJ2-3; 11 bases are shared with TRBD1. Germline V lookup: CDR1 LNHDA, CDR2 SQIVND (reference sequence). This CDR3 comprises 14 residues. The CDR3 is CTSSVGTGGDTQYF. The CDR3 coding sequence is TGTACCAGTAGTGTGGGGACAGGGGGAGATACGCAGTATTTT.

The chain links TRBV5-1 to TRBJ2-1, with 12 bases matching TRBD2. V lost 4 bases, J lost 3 bases, and 5 bases stayed unmatched. The germline gives CDR1 SGHRS, CDR2 YFSETQ. This CDR3 spans 16 amino acids. The CDR3 DNA reads as TGCGCCAGCAGCGTACCTAGCGGGGGGGGCTACAATGAGCAGTTCTTC. As protein: CASSVPSGGGYNEQFF.

This clone was picked up a small number of times. J is TRBJ1-6 and V is TRBV25-1; D unclear. The CDR3 spans 15 residues. Germline V gene sequence: CDR1 MGHDK, CDR2 SYGVNS. The germline V and J ends were trimmed by 1 base and 7 bases, with 11 bases remaining between them. The CDR3 sequence: CASSEWAGGNSPLHF. For the CDR3, the DNA is TGTGCCAGCAGTGAATGGGCAGGAGGGAATTCACCCCTCCACTTT.

The chain has TRBV7-8 and TRBJ2-7, with D maybe TRBD2 (5 bases). The V and J ends lost 5 bases and 2 bases respectively, with 10 bases between them. Germline CDR1 SGHVS, CDR2 FQNEAQ. CDR3 size: 13 residues. CDR3 in DNA: TGTGCCAGCAGCCTGAGGGAGACCTACGAGCAGTACTTC. It translates to CASSLRETYEQYF.